The clone carrying this T cell receptor beta chain has just a few counts. Its antigen is still unknown. Absence of ophthalmopathy progression within 18 months defined stable Graves' hyperthyroidism. Patients were excluded because of uncontrolled infection, other autoimmune disease, pregnancy or lactation. Using more than 8 ml of fresh peripheral blood, PBMCs were prepared. The CDR3 regions of TCR beta were amplified from RNA transcripts. The HTBI primer set drove a first-round RT-PCR of the TCR CDR3. One entry per CDR3 protein results from TCRdb running MiXCR on the multiplex PCR reads. This sample has hundreds of thousands of distinct CDR3 sequences, with 20% to 25% found just once. The CDR3 runs to 14 residues. The V end lost 3 bases, the J end lost 2 bases, and 10 bases lay between the germline ends. Per the germline V gene, CDR1 is SGHNT and CDR2 is YENEEA. The data derive from a study of T cells in Graves' hyperthyroidism and ophthalmopathy.

Study-level points and caveats: A model of 13 V-J pairs discriminated ophthalmopathy from stable hyperthyroidism.

The sequence derives from a man aged 50 or older with Graves' hyperthyroidism. This rearrangement joins TRBV11-3 to TRBJ1-1, with D possibly TRBD1 on 5 matching bases. The source material was blood. CDR3 in DNA: TGTGCCAGCAGCTTCTCCAGGGCTAACACTGAAGCTTTCTTT. As protein: CASSFSRANTEAFF.